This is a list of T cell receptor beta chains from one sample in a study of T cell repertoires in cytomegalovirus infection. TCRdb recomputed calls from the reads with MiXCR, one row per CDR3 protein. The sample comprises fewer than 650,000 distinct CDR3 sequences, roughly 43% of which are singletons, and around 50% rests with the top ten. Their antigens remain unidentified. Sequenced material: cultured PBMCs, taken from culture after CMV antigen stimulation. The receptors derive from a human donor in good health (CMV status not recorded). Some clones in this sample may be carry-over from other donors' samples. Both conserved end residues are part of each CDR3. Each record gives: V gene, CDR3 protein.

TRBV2	CASNRRDTYEQYF
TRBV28	CASTPRSAGASPLHF
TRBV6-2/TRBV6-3	CASSTRLDTDTQYF
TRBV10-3	CAIRSEYGSNQPQHF
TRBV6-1	CASRGQGAGETQYF
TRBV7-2	CASSLAGTRRQYF
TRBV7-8	CASTTRGTADTQYF
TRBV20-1	CSAKSRTGGSYNEQFF
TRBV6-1	CASSVEGPGSEPKLFF
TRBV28	CASRPRGIRDTQYF
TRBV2	CASSEGGRYGYTF
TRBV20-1	CSALGVVMSYNEQFF
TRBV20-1	CSAPTSGRLYEQFF
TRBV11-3	CASSLRGRGVNEQFF
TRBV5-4	CASRTTGVGNTIYF
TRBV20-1	CSALDRVKSSEKLFF
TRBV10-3	CATAYSTGDNEQFF
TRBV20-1	CSANRPGGSPLHF
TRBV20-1	CSANPPGSTDTQYF
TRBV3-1	CASSVGDIRYF
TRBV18	CASSAQGDEQFF
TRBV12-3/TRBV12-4	CASSLVTGGPGKLFF
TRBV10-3	CAISGRSTGAYNEQFF
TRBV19	CASRTGGVYEQFF
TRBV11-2	CASSRDTGTGISYEQYF
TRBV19	CATSDRSTDTQYF
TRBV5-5	CASAFVRDTQYF
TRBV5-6	CASSTARLAGVAGELFF
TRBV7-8	CASSPVGASRDTQYF
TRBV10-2	CATGGGRGTFGANVLTF